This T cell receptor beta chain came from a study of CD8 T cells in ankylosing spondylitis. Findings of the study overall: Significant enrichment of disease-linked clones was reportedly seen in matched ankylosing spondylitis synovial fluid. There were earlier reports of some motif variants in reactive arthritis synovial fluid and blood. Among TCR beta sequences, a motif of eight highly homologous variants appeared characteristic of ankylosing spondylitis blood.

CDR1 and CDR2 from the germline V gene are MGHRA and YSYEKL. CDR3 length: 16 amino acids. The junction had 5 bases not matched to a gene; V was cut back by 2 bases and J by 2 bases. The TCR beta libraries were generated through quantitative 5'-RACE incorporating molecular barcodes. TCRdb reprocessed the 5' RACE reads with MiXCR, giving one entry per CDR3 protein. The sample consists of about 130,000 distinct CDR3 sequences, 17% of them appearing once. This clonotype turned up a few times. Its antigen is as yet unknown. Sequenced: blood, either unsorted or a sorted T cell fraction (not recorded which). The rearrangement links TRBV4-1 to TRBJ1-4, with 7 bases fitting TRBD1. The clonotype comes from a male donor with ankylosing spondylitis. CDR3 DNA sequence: TGCGCCAGCAGCCAAAGCCTCAGGGGGACTAATGAAAAACTGTTTTTT. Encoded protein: CASSQSLRGTNEKLFF.